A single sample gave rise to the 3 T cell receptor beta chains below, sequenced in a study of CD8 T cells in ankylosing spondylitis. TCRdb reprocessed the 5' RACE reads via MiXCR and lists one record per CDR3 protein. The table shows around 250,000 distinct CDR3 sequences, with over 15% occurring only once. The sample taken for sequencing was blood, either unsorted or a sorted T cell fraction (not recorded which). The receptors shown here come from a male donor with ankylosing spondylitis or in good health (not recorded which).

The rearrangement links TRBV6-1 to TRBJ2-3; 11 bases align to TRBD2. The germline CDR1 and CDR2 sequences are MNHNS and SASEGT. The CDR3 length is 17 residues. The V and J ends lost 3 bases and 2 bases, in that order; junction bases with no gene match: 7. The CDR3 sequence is CASSEARLAGLTDTQYF. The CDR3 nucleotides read TGTGCCAGCAGTGAGGCCCGACTAGCGGGGCTCACAGATACGCAGTATTTT.

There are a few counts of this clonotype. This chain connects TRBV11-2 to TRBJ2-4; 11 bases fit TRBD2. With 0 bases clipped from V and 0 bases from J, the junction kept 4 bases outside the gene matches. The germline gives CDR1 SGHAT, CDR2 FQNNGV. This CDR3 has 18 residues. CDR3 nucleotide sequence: TGTGCCAGCAGCTTAGAAGTACTAGCGGGAGCAGCCAAAAACATTCAGTACTTC. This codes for CASSLEVLAGAAKNIQYF.

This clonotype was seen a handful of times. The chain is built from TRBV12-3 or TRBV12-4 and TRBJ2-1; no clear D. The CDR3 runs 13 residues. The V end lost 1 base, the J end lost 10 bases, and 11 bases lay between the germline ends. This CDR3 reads CASSLVFEPEQFF. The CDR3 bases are TGTGCCAGCAGTTTAGTCTTCGAGCCGGAGCAGTTCTTC.